This T cell receptor (beta chain) was sequenced for a study of cytomegalovirus exposure and HLA in healthy donors. Study observations and caveats: A later analysis reported that several of the most significant clusters appeared to be linked to common viral pathogens, among them Epstein-Barr virus.

Donors were nominally healthy when sampled, though unrecorded immune exposures were likely. As to this clone: Its target is unknown.

It was with 60 Vbeta and 13 Jbeta primers that the PCR ran. Assay: immunoSEQ multiplex PCR; the TCRdb copy retains only in-frame clones and omits some. The sample contains 130,000 or so clones, 70% to 75% of which appear only once. This TCR was sampled from a middle-aged woman in good health and CMV-seropositive. Sequencing was carried out using PBMCs.

CDR3 in amino acids: CAWRRQSYEQYF. CDR3 nucleotide sequence: TGTGCCTGGAGACGACAGTCCTACGAGCAGTACTTC. The gene calls are TRBV30 and TRBJ2-7, with TRBD1 as a possible D gene (5 bases). V gave up 3 bases and J gave up 1 base, with 7 bases separating them. The CDR3 consists of 12 residues. Germline CDR1 is GTSNPN and CDR2 is SVGIG (reference sequence).